This T cell receptor (beta chain) came from a study of CD8 T cells in ankylosing spondylitis. For this clonotype: Its antigen remains unidentified.

CDR3 size: 12 residues. CDR1 is DFQATT, CDR2 SNEGSKA, per germline (reference sequence). The V gene lost 3 bases and the J gene lost 6 bases, with 9 bases spanning the gap. Library preparation for TCR beta used quantitative 5'-RACE with molecular barcodes. TCRdb passed the 5' RACE reads through MiXCR, listing each CDR3 protein once. In the table there are about 800,000 distinct CDR3 sequences, about 10% of which are singletons. Overall study results and limits: Several of the motif variants were reported before in synovial fluid and blood from reactive arthritis. A motif of eight highly homologous TCR beta variants was seen as apparently characteristic of ankylosing spondylitis blood.

The chain links TRBV20-1 to TRBJ1-5; no clear D. This receptor was identified in a male donor with ankylosing spondylitis. The source material was blood, either unsorted or a sorted T cell fraction (not recorded which). DNA of the CDR3: TGCAGTGCTAGCGGTGGAAGTCAGCCCCAGCATTTT. Amino acids: CSASGGSQPQHF.